This T cell receptor (beta chain) was identified in a study of T-cell memory formation after mild COVID-19. Whole-study context: Clusters were largely donor specific.

After removal of 3 bases from V and 1 base from J, the junction contained 1 base not matched to a gene. The CDR3 consists of 16 residues. CDR1 SEHNR and CDR2 FQNEAQ come from the germline V gene (reference sequence). This clonotype occurred many times. A 5'RACE reaction primed in the constant segment made cDNA libraries of TCR alpha and TCR beta, and these carried sample barcodes and UMIs. TCRdb recomputed calls from the 5' RACE reads with MiXCR, one row per CDR3 protein. The sample holds 250,000 to 350,000 distinct CDR3 sequences, roughly 13% seen once. The V and J genes are TRBV7-9 and TRBJ2-3; 13 bases align to TRBD2. Sample: PBMCs or a T cell subset sorted from them (not recorded which). This sequence was found in a man aged 18 to 29 who had mild COVID-19 (a few samples of this study predate the infection). Cell type and time point are not known. CDR3 sequence: CASSFGTSGGTDTQYF. The CDR3 DNA reads as TGTGCCAGCAGCTTTGGGACTAGCGGGGGCACAGATACGCAGTATTTT.